This note documents a single T cell receptor (beta chain) sequence. PCR amplification relied on 60 Vbeta primers (plus 13 Jbeta primers). The protocol was immunoSEQ multiplex PCR, while the TCRdb copy is restricted to in-frame clones and leaves out a portion. Here the sample spans over 150,000 clones, about 85% being singletons. This sample was included in a study of cytomegalovirus exposure and HLA in healthy donors. There are 15 residues in the CDR3. V lost 6 bases, J lost 5 bases, and 19 bases lay in between. Germline loops: CDR1 MDHEN, CDR2 SYDVKM. V gene TRBV28 combines with J gene TRBJ1-2; a possible D gene is TRBD1 (6 bases). Specimen: PBMCs. The sequence was collected from a man aged 25 to 45 in good health and CMV-seropositive. The CDR3 protein is CASSAGTTAPYGYTF. Written as DNA, the CDR3 is TGTGCCAGCAGCGCCGGGACAACGGCCCCTTATGGCTACACCTTC.